These 20 T cell receptor beta chains share one sample of origin, sequenced in a study of vaccination and CD4 T cells after COVID-19. The antigens for these receptors are not known. Described treatment: approximately 9-day PBMC culture with coronavirus spike peptide pools or control peptides (ViraFEST assay). Once obtained from cultured CD4+ T cells, the DNA was sequenced using the Oncomine TCR Beta short-read assay. A single record per CDR3 protein comes from TCRdb applying MiXCR to the PCR reads. This table has some 13,000 distinct CDR3 sequences, roughly 30% appearing once. Input material: CD4+ T cells from blood, cultured in vitro. The receptors originated from a human donor who had recovered from COVID-19.

The chain uses TRBV11-3 and TRBJ1-1, with TRBD1 as a possible D gene (6 bases). The germline V and J ends were trimmed by 1 base and 2 bases, with 11 bases remaining between them. The CDR3 is 15 amino acids. Germline V gives CDR1 SGHNT, CDR2 YENEEA. This chain's CDR3 is CASSLGTGHNTEAFF. The CDR3 region has the DNA TGTGCCAGCAGCTTAGGCACAGGGCATAACACTGAAGCTTTCTTT.

This chain's CDR3 is CASSQDATNEKLFF. CDR3 bases: TGCGCCAGCAGCCAAGACGCAACTAATGAAAAACTGTTTTTT. The gene calls are TRBV4-1 and TRBJ1-4; D uncertain. Germline lookup yields CDR1 MGHRA and CDR2 YSYEKL. The V end was cut by 0 bases, the J end by 0 bases, with 2 bases between. This CDR3 is built from 14 residues.

The genes are TRBV19 and TRBJ1-2, with 9 bases matching TRBD1. V lost 6 bases, J lost 5 bases, and 7 bases stayed unmatched. The CDR3 is made up of 14 amino acids. The germline V gene has CDR1 LNHDA and CDR2 SQIVND (reference sequence). CDR3 residues: CASRPGGQGYGYTF. DNA of the CDR3: TGTGCCAGTAGGCCCGGGGGACAGGGATATGGCTACACCTTC.

The chain joins TRBV12-3 or TRBV12-4 to TRBJ1-1; D is perhaps TRBD1 (6 bases). V shed 5 bases and J shed 1 base, with 11 bases lying between them. CDR3 length: 14 residues. The CDR3 sequence is CASSTTGRNTEAFF. In DNA form, the CDR3 reads TGTGCCAGCAGTACAACAGGGAGGAACACTGAAGCTTTCTTT.

This chain joins TRBV24-1 and TRBJ2-4; 8 nucleotides line up with TRBD1. The CDR3 length is 19 residues. Trimming cost V 2 bases and J 10 bases; bases outside gene matches: 21. CDR1 is KGHDR, CDR2 SFDVKD, per germline. The CDR3 is CATSDSNKTDRGKNGIQYF. The CDR3 DNA is TGTGCCACCAGTGATTCTAATAAAACCGACAGGGGCAAAAACGGGATTCAGTACTTC.

The V gene is TRBV5-1, the J gene TRBJ2-5; D is perhaps TRBD2 (6 bases). The V gene lost 4 bases and the J gene lost 2 bases, with 9 bases spanning the gap. Germline V lookup: CDR1 SGHRS, CDR2 YFSETQ. This CDR3 has 13 residues. CDR3 region: CASSEGLQETQYF. Here the CDR3 DNA reads TGCGCCAGCAGCGAGGGACTGCAAGAGACCCAGTACTTC.

This chain connects TRBV2 to TRBJ2-2; no definite D call. V lost 2 bases and J 8 bases, leaving 12 bases between the germline ends. Germline V gene lookup returns CDR1 SNHLY and CDR2 FYNNEI. The CDR3 is made up of 14 amino acids. The CDR3, as DNA: TGTGCCAGCAGTGAATCGACCTCGTGGGGGGAGCTGTTTTTT. Amino acids: CASSESTSWGELFF.

This clonotype is judged medium-sized. This sequence joins TRBV19 and TRBJ1-5, with 9 positions matching TRBD1. This CDR3 contains 15 residues. The V gene's germline CDR1 is LNHDA and CDR2 SQIVND (reference sequence). V was clipped by 6 bases and J by 6 bases; unmatched bases: 9. Here the CDR3 reads CASRDRGEGPQPQHF. The CDR3 nucleotides are TGTGCCAGTAGGGACAGGGGAGAAGGGCCTCAGCCCCAGCATTTT.

Within the sample, this clonotype is medium-sized (0.01 to 0.1%). The chain has TRBV2 and TRBJ1-2; no reliable D call. V was pared by 5 bases and J by 4 bases, with 8 bases between. Germline loops: CDR1 SNHLY, CDR2 FYNNEI. This CDR3 region has 12 residues. Written as DNA, the CDR3 is TGTGCCAGCAGTCCCGTCAGCTATGGCTACACCTTC. Protein: CASSPVSYGYTF. The whole variable domain, filled in from reference TRBV2 and TRBJ1-2, reads EPEVTQTPSHQVTQMGQEVILRCVPISNHLYFYWYRQILGQKVEFLVSFYNNEISEKSEIFDDQFSVERPDGSNFTLKIRSTKLEDSAMYFCASSPVSYGYTFGSGTRLTVV.

This clonotype has more than one count but fewer than ten. The chain is built from TRBV12-3 or TRBV12-4 and TRBJ2-2; tentative D call: TRBD1 (5 bases). The CDR3 is made up of 17 amino acids. V lost 6 bases, J lost 2 bases, and 19 bases lay in between. The CDR3 coding sequence is TGTGCCAGCAGCCTCAGCCGCGAGACAGTAAACACCGGGGAGCTGTTTTTT. Protein sequence: CASSLSRETVNTGELFF.

V gene TRBV12-3 or TRBV12-4 combines with J gene TRBJ1-2; D is undetermined. V was shortened by 7 bases and J by 8 bases, with 11 bases between the two germline ends. This CDR3 is 11 amino acids long. Here the CDR3 DNA reads TGTGCCAGCAAACGGGTCGGGGGCTACACCTTC. Its translation is CASKRVGGYTF.

The table lists this clonotype with a few counts. The V gene is TRBV20-1, the J gene TRBJ2-5, with 7 bases aligning to TRBD2. The CDR3 runs 15 residues. V gave up 3 bases and J gave up 2 bases; unmatched junction bases: 9. The germline V gene encodes CDR1 DFQATT and CDR2 SNEGSKA (reference sequence). The CDR3 region has the DNA TGCAGTGCTAGCCAGGGAGGGTCGGGTCAAGAGACCCAGTACTTC. Translated: CSASQGGSGQETQYF.

The chain uses TRBV5-4 and TRBJ1-1; 8 positions match TRBD1. CDR1 is SGHNT, CDR2 YYREEE, per germline (reference sequence). CDR3 length: 15 amino acids. V shed 4 bases, J shed 5 bases, and the junction held 10 bases outside the gene matches. The CDR3 here is CASSPGDRRQTEAFF. CDR3 DNA: TGTGCCAGCAGCCCCGGGGACAGGCGGCAGACTGAAGCTTTCTTT.

This chain links TRBV7-2 with TRBJ1-1, with D possibly TRBD1 on 6 matching bases. CDR3 length equals 15 residues. Looked up from germline, CDR1 is SGHTA and CDR2 is FQGNSA. V was clipped by 5 bases and J by 0 bases, with 13 bases between them. Written as DNA, the CDR3 is TGTGCCAGCAGCCAGACAGGTAACATGAACACTGAAGCTTTCTTT. As protein: CASSQTGNMNTEAFF.

V and J are TRBV20-1 and TRBJ2-2; 10 bases are shared with TRBD2. Germline V gene lookup returns CDR1 DFQATT and CDR2 SNEGSKA (reference sequence). This CDR3 is 14 amino acids long. J lost 7 bases, V lost 4 bases, and 6 bases had no gene match. The CDR3 DNA is TGCAGTGCTATGAAGCGGGGGGGCGGCGGGGAGCTGTTTTTT. It codes for CSAMKRGGGGELFF.

The chain joins TRBV11-2 to TRBJ2-3; 8 bases are shared with TRBD2. Per the germline V gene, CDR1 is SGHAT and CDR2 is FQNNGV. The CDR3 is 14 residues long. Germline trimming cut 8 bases from V and 8 bases from J; bases unmatched to any gene: 12. The CDR3 sequence: CASSHPGGHGTQYF. CDR3 DNA sequence: TGTGCCAGCTCCCACCCGGGGGGGCATGGTACGCAGTATTTT. Based on the CDR3 plus reference TRBV11-2 and TRBJ2-3, the full variable domain is EAGVAQSPRYKIIEKRQSVAFWCNPISGHATLYWYQQILGQGPKLLIQFQNNGVVDDSQLPKDRFSAERLKGVDSTLKIQPAKLEDSAVYLCASSHPGGHGTQYFGPGTRLTVL.

The chain is built from TRBV6-4 and TRBJ2-3; 15 bases map to TRBD2. The length of the CDR3 is 16 residues. J lost 4 bases, V lost 1 base, and 0 bases had no gene match. CDR1 is MRHNA, CDR2 SNTAGT, per germline. CDR3 region: CASSDWTSGGADTQYF. The CDR3 bases are TGTGCCAGCAGTGACTGGACTAGCGGGGGGGCAGATACGCAGTATTTT.

This clonotype was found a few times. The chain uses TRBV30 and TRBJ1-5, with D maybe TRBD1 (5 bases). The CDR3 loop spans 13 amino acids. Germline values: CDR1 GTSNPN, CDR2 SVGIG (reference sequence). V was shortened by 3 bases and J by 6 bases, with 12 bases between the two germline ends. The CDR3, as DNA: TGTGCCTGGAGCGGGACGCACGGTCAGCCCCAGCATTTT. It yields the protein CAWSGTHGQPQHF.

The CDR3 nucleotides read TGCGCCAGCAGTGATCAACGGCAGCCCAATCAGCCCCAGCATTTT. Amino acid sequence: CASSDQRQPNQPQHF. The gene calls are TRBV10-1 and TRBJ1-5; D unresolved. The germline gives CDR1 WNHNN, CDR2 SYGVQD (reference sequence). The CDR3 extends over 15 amino acids. The germline V and J ends were trimmed by 3 bases and 3 bases, with 12 bases remaining between them.

The genes are TRBV2 and TRBJ2-3; 14 nucleotides match TRBD2. There are 16 residues in the CDR3. After removal of 6 bases from V and 6 bases from J, the junction contained 8 bases not matched to a gene. Germline V gives CDR1 SNHLY, CDR2 FYNNEI. The DNA of the CDR3 is TGTGCCAGCAGCAAGACTAGCGGGGGGGTTTCTGATACGCAGTATTTT. Protein product: CASSKTSGGVSDTQYF.